One sample yielded the 14 T cell receptor beta chains listed below, sequenced in a study of T cell repertoires in cytomegalovirus infection. One entry per CDR3 protein, called by TCRdb with MiXCR from the reads. The sample yields 300,000 to 400,000 distinct CDR3 sequences, roughly 25% seen once. No cognate antigen is known for these TCRs. Sequencing used cultured PBMCs, obtained from culture after CMV antigen stimulation. These receptors were obtained from a human donor in good health (CMV status not recorded). Some clones in this sample may be carry-over from other donors' samples.

The chain links TRBV11-2 to TRBJ1-3; 8 bases are a match to TRBD1. Germline loops: CDR1 SGHAT, CDR2 FQNNGV. V shed 6 bases and J 0 bases; nucleotides not matched to a gene: 4. The CDR3 contains 15 residues. Here the CDR3 reads CASRGQASSGNTIYF. The CDR3 DNA follows: TGTGCCAGCAGGGGACAGGCCTCCTCTGGAAACACCATATATTTT.

This clonotype was counted only a few times. The J gene is TRBJ1-1, the V gene TRBV20-1; 8 bases agree with TRBD1. The CDR3 runs to 16 residues. Germline V gives CDR1 DFQATT, CDR2 SNEGSKA (reference sequence). V shed 1 base, J shed 2 bases, and the junction held 9 bases outside the gene matches. As DNA, the CDR3 is TGCAGTGCTAGAGCCACGCAGGGGGCGGCAAACACTGAAGCTTTCTTT. It encodes CSARATQGAANTEAFF.

The chain uses TRBV7-9 and TRBJ2-1, with TRBD2 matching over 10 bases. V lost 11 bases and J lost 0; bases outside the gene matches: 10. Per the germline V gene, CDR1 is SEHNR and CDR2 is FQNEAQ (reference sequence). This CDR3 contains 16 residues. The CDR3 bases are TGTGCCGGATCCAGCGGGAGGGCCGTCTCCTACAATGAGCAGTTCTTC. Protein: CAGSSGRAVSYNEQFF. Full variable domain (remainder filled in from reference TRBV7-9 and TRBJ2-1): DTGVSQNPRHKITKRGQNVTFRCDPISEHNRLYWYRQTLGQGPEFLTYFQNEAQLEKSRLLSDRFSAERPKGSFSTLEIQRTEQGDSAMYLCAGSSGRAVSYNEQFFGPGTRLTVL.

The V call is TRBV6-2 or TRBV6-3, the J call TRBJ2-7, with D hard to call. The CDR3 loop spans 15 amino acids. CDR1 is MNHEY and CDR2 is SVGEGT in the germline V gene. V was cut by 6 bases and J by 0 bases, with 15 bases left in between. The CDR3 coding sequence is TGTGCCAGCAGACGACCCTCTGAAGCCTCCTACGAGCAGTACTTC. Translated: CASRRPSEASYEQYF.

Concerning this clonotype: A much larger clone lies one base from this, so it may be a read error. The chain recombines TRBV11-2 with TRBJ2-4, with no clear D. The CDR3 is 16 residues long. The V gene's germline CDR1 is SGHAT and CDR2 FQNNGV. V was cut by 7 bases and J by 1 base, with 17 bases left in between. This CDR3 is CASTASGMWAKNIQYF. The DNA for the CDR3 is TGTGCCAGCACCGCCTCCGGAATGTGGGCCAAAAACATTCAGTACTTC.

The V and J genes are TRBV20-1 and TRBJ2-1; 8 nucleotides line up with TRBD1. Germline CDR1 reads DFQATT; CDR2 reads SNEGSKA (reference sequence). V lost 6 bases and J lost 4; bases outside the gene matches: 14. The CDR3 sequence is 16 residues long. CDR3 amino acids: CSAGHTGGKMYNEQFF. The CDR3, as DNA: TGCAGTGCGGGTCATACAGGGGGGAAAATGTACAATGAGCAGTTCTTC.

This clonotype came up a few times. J is TRBJ2-7 and V is TRBV19, with 7 bases identical to TRBD1. The V gene's germline CDR1 is LNHDA and CDR2 SQIVND (reference sequence). CDR3 length equals 13 residues. Trimming at V came to 5 bases and at J to 6 bases, leaving 7 bases not matched to a gene. CDR3 loop: CASSPGQFLEQYF. The CDR3 region has the DNA TGTGCCAGTAGTCCGGGACAGTTCCTCGAGCAGTACTTC.

The chain joins TRBV19 to TRBJ1-1, with D unresolved. There are 12 residues in the CDR3. V was clipped by 0 bases and J by 9 bases, with 8 bases between them. Germline V gene lookup returns CDR1 LNHDA and CDR2 SQIVND (reference sequence). CDR3 coding DNA: TGTGCCAGTAGTATAGAGAAAACCAAAGCTTTCTTT. As protein: CASSIEKTKAFF.

The genes are TRBV7-2 and TRBJ2-4; the D gene is possibly TRBD2 (6 bases). Trimming pared 5 bases from V and 6 bases from J, leaving 8 bases between. The germline CDR1 and CDR2 sequences are SGHTA and FQGNSA. There are 12 residues in the CDR3. CDR3 loop: CASSGRGNIQYF. CDR3 coding DNA: TGTGCCAGCAGCGGGCGGGGAAACATTCAGTACTTC. The whole variable domain, remainder taken from reference TRBV7-2 and TRBJ2-4, is GAGVSQSPSNKVTEKGKDVELRCDPISGHTALYWYRQSLGQGLEFLIYFQGNSAPDKSGLPSDRFSAERTGGSVSTLTIQRTQQEDSAVYLCASSGRGNIQYFGAGTRLSVL.

This clonotype was seen ten or more times. The V call is TRBV7-2, the J call TRBJ1-2, with unresolved D. Germline V lookup: CDR1 SGHTA, CDR2 FQGNSA. The CDR3 totals 11 residues. Trimming pared 4 bases from V and 8 bases from J, leaving 8 bases between. The CDR3 sequence: CASSSLWGYTF. The CDR3 DNA reads as TGTGCCAGCAGCTCCCTATGGGGCTACACCTTC.

The table lists this clonotype with a few counts. V gene TRBV7-2 combines with J gene TRBJ1-1; D unresolved. Germline CDR1 is SGHTA and CDR2 is FQGNSA. The CDR3 extends over 19 amino acids. The V end was cut by 1 base, the J end by 4 bases, with 25 bases between. The CDR3 DNA follows: TGTGCCAGCAGCTTAGGTTCCGGGGTCATTTTCCCTCGGGGCACTGAAGCTTTCTTT. Protein product: CASSLGSGVIFPRGTEAFF.

In this sample, this clonotype turned up many times. The V call is TRBV7-2, the J call TRBJ2-1; no reliable D call. Between the trimmed V and J ends, which lost 1 base and 5 bases, there was a span of 6 bases. CDR1 SGHTA and CDR2 FQGNSA come from the germline V gene. This CDR3 contains 13 residues. This chain's CDR3 is CASSLESDNEQFF. CDR3 nucleotide sequence: TGTGCCAGCAGCTTAGAGTCAGACAATGAGCAGTTCTTC.

The rearrangement uses TRBV7-8 and TRBJ2-5, with a tentative D call TRBD2 (7 bases). The CDR3 contains 18 residues. Germline lookup yields CDR1 SGHVS and CDR2 FQNEAQ. The V gene lost 1 base and the J gene lost 4 bases, with 22 bases spanning the gap. Written as DNA, the CDR3 is TGTGCCAGCAGCTTAGTGTTTGGGGGGGCGGGTGGGGGAGAGACCCAGTACTTC. It specifies CASSLVFGGAGGGETQYF. The full variable domain, its missing parts supplied by reference TRBV7-8 and TRBJ2-5, is GAGVSQSPRYKVAKRGQDVALRCDPISGHVSLFWYQQALGQGPEFLTYFQNEAQLDKSGLPSDRFFAERPEGSVSTLKIQRTQQEDSAVYLCASSLVFGGAGGGETQYFGPGTRLLVL.

This clonotype was observed a few times. The chain has TRBV15 and TRBJ2-1, with 7 bases lining up with TRBD2. With 1 base clipped from V and 4 bases from J, the junction kept 4 bases outside the gene matches. Germline V gives CDR1 LNHNV, CDR2 YYDKDF (reference sequence). There are 15 residues in the CDR3. The CDR3: CATSRVLAEYNEQFF. The DNA for the CDR3 is TGTGCCACCAGCAGAGTTCTAGCGGAATACAATGAGCAGTTCTTC.